Sequencing of this T cell receptor (beta chain) was carried out in a study of blood T cell repertoires in COVID-19. The wider study: Donors in the United States, Italy and Spain gave samples during acute or convalescent COVID-19. Sample material is recorded as cDNA or gDNA derived from T cells, B-cell-depleted T cells, or PBMCs.

Germline V gene data show CDR1 as SGHNT and CDR2 as YENEEA. The J segment lost 4 bases and the V segment lost 2 bases, leaving 5 bases of the junction unmatched. The CDR3 runs 15 residues. Under the authors' procedure: Researchers report that nucleated cell counts were estimated from reference gene primer amplification. Libraries were prepared by immunoSEQ multiplex PCR; TCRdb keeps only in-frame clonotypes and omits some of them. V, J and clone size reflect that table, while D and trimming were determined from the DNA. This table holds over 300,000 clones, 75% to 85% found once. The chain employs TRBV11-3 and TRBJ2-5, with 9 bases lining up with TRBD1. The TCR originated in a human donor in a cohort sampled during active COVID-19. The sequenced material came from peripheral blood. For the CDR3, the DNA is TGTGCCAGCAGCTTAAACAGGGGGCCGGCAGAGACCCAGTACTTC. Its protein is CASSLNRGPAETQYF.